The 20 T cell receptor beta chains below were found in one sample sequenced in a study of CD8+CD57+ T cells in acquired aplastic anemia. Both TCR beta VDJ combination and CDR3 sequence profiling were carried out. Genomic DNA was the template for this profiling. TCRdb called the reads again in MiXCR, with one record for every CDR3 protein. Among roughly 420,000 distinct CDR3 sequences, 60% to 80% were seen once, and the ten largest hold 4%. Sequencing was carried out using sorted CD4+, CD8+, or CD8+CD57+ T cells (not recorded which) from PBMCs. Receptor source: a human donor in good health, serving as a control.

V gene TRBV25-1 combines with J gene TRBJ1-2; D remains ambiguous. V lost 8 bases and J 4 bases, leaving 23 bases between the germline ends. This CDR3 contains 16 residues. Germline V gene sequence: CDR1 MGHDK, CDR2 SYGVNS. The CDR3 loop reads CASSRTIVEGSYGYTF. CDR3 DNA: TGTGCCAGCTCCAGGACGATTGTGGAGGGCAGCTATGGCTACACCTTC.

As concerns this clonotype: Compared with germline, one end of the junction differs, possibly owing to a read error. The V and J genes are TRBV2 and TRBJ2-5; D is ambiguous. The CDR3 covers 11 residues. Germline V gives CDR1 SNHLY, CDR2 FYNNEI. CDR3 in amino acids: CASSVSQTEYF. The CDR3 DNA is TGTGCCAGCAGTGTTAGTCAGACCGAGTACTTC. Drawing the rest from reference TRBV2 and TRBJ2-5, the complete variable domain is EPEVTQTPSHQVTQMGQEVILRCVPISNHLYFYWYRQILGQKVEFLVSFYNNEISEKSEIFDDQFSVERPDGSNFTLKIRSTKLEDSAMYFCASSVSQTEYFGPGTRLLVL.

The gene calls are TRBV5-8 and TRBJ1-2; perhaps TRBD1 as D (6 bases). V was pared by 1 base and J by 10 bases, with 14 bases between. The CDR3 length is 13 residues. Germline loops: CDR1 SGHTS, CDR2 YDEGEE. CDR3 DNA: TGTGCCAGCAGCTTGTCGACAGGTGAGCACTACACCTTC. Translation gives CASSLSTGEHYTF.

The V gene is TRBV20-1, the J gene TRBJ1-2; D is unclear. The CDR3 consists of 14 residues. Germline V gene sequence: CDR1 DFQATT, CDR2 SNEGSKA (reference sequence). V lost 1 base to trimming and J lost 6 bases, with 15 bases between them. CDR3 sequence reads: CSARGLSASHGYTF. The DNA for the CDR3 is TGCAGTGCTAGAGGACTCAGCGCTAGCCATGGCTACACCTTC.

This clonotype was seen only once. This could be a read error, since a much larger clone is one nucleotide away. This chain connects TRBV4-3 to TRBJ1-4; 9 positions match TRBD1. The CDR3 is 17 residues long. The ends lost 2 bases at V and 10 bases at J; junction bases unmatched: 14. Germline V gene lookup returns CDR1 LGHNA and CDR2 YSLEER. CDR3 bases: TGCGCCAGCAGCCAAAATGACTTTTCCGGGACAGGGCGAAAACTGTTTTTT. Amino acids: CASSQNDFSGTGRKLFF.

This clonotype was observed once. Lacking the conserved final phenylalanine or tryptophan, this CDR3 likely reflects a read error. The DNA is left out, because the CDR3 cannot be placed on it with certainty; the CDR3 is given as TCRdb lists it. This CDR3 reads CSVGLGTGYGYPL. V and J are TRBV29-1 and TRBJ1-2; the table's D call, TRBD1, was not checked against the DNA. Germline loops: CDR1 SQVTM, CDR2 ANQGSEA. The CDR3 is 13 residues long, ends included.

This chain uses TRBV5-6 with TRBJ1-2; D may be TRBD1 (6 bases). The germline CDR1 and CDR2 sequences are SGHDT and YYEEEE. The CDR3 has 14 amino acids. V shed 5 bases and J shed 2 bases, with 13 bases lying between them. The CDR3, as DNA: TGTGCCAGCAGTGCGGACAGCTACAACTATGGCTACACCTTC. Its protein product is CASSADSYNYGYTF. The full variable domain, completed using reference TRBV5-6 and TRBJ1-2, is DAGVTQSPTHLIKTRGQQVTLRCSPKSGHDTVSWYQQALGQGPQFIFQYYEEEERQRGNFPDRFSGHQFPNYSSELNVNALLLGDSALYLCASSADSYNYGYTFGSGTRLTVV.

The chain uses TRBV20-1 and TRBJ1-6; D call uncertain. The CDR3 totals 17 residues. The germline gives CDR1 DFQATT, CDR2 SNEGSKA (reference sequence). The V gene lost 3 bases and the J gene lost 5 bases, with 20 bases spanning the gap. The CDR3 coding sequence is TGCAGTGCTAGCACGGTTCAACCCGGCAACCATAATTCACCCCTCCACTTT. This sequence encodes CSASTVQPGNHNSPLHF.

This clonotype was observed at least ten times. The chain carries TRBV5-8 and TRBJ1-1, with unresolved D. Per the germline V gene, CDR1 is SGHTS and CDR2 is YDEGEE. V was shortened by 0 bases and J by 8 bases, with 11 bases between the two germline ends. This CDR3 spans 13 amino acids. DNA of the CDR3: TGTGCCAGCAGCTTGGGGGCTACGCCGGAAGCTTTCTTT. Protein sequence: CASSLGATPEAFF.

This clonotype came up many times. This rearrangement joins TRBV12-3 or TRBV12-4 to TRBJ1-2; no reliable D call. This CDR3 is 15 amino acids long. V shed 6 bases and J shed 5 bases, with 19 bases lying between them. CDR3 residues: CASSSSTPLLYGYTF. The CDR3 DNA follows: TGTGCCAGCAGCTCCTCGACACCATTACTATATGGCTACACCTTC.

This clonotype was seen ten or more times. The CDR3 sequence is CASSQDVTGGEKLFF. CDR3 nucleotides: TGTGCCAGCAGCCAAGATGTTACGGGGGGCGAAAAACTGTTTTTT. The chain uses TRBV3-1 and TRBJ1-4, with D tentatively TRBD1 (6 bases). The germline V and J ends were trimmed by 0 bases and 8 bases, with 13 bases remaining between them. Germline CDR1 and CDR2: LGHDT and YNNKEL (reference sequence). The CDR3 extends over 15 amino acids.

The chain links TRBV5-1 to TRBJ1-1, with D hard to call. The V gene's germline CDR1 is SGHRS and CDR2 YFSETQ. Trimming stripped 4 bases from V and 7 bases from J, with 14 bases between. This CDR3 comprises 13 residues. CDR3 DNA: TGCGCCAGCAGCCCCATCCCCAGGTGTGAAGCTTTCTTT. Its protein product is CASSPIPRCEAFF.

The gene calls are TRBV11-1 and TRBJ2-1; 8 bases are shared with TRBD2. The germline gives CDR1 SGHAT, CDR2 FQDESV (reference sequence). The CDR3 has 15 amino acids. V trimming: 4 bases; J trimming: 15 bases; junction bases outside the gene matches: 17. The DNA for the CDR3 is TGTGCCAGCAGCTCCTCAGGCGGGGGGATGGGATACGGGTTCTTC. This encodes CASSSSGGGMGYGFF.

This chain joins TRBV6-6 and TRBJ1-2, with D perhaps TRBD1 (5 bases). CDR1 MNHNY and CDR2 SVGAGI come from the germline V gene (reference sequence). The CDR3 is made up of 16 amino acids. Trimming took off 5 bases at V and 7 bases at J, with 23 bases between the two ends. The CDR3 here is CASSEALRGAQAGYTF. CDR3 DNA: TGTGCCAGCAGTGAAGCGCTTCGAGGGGCGCAGGCTGGCTACACCTTC.

This sequence joins TRBV2 and TRBJ1-1; 7 bases line up with TRBD1. Germline V gene data show CDR1 as SNHLY and CDR2 as FYNNEI. The V and J ends lost 6 bases and 4 bases, in that order; junction bases with no gene match: 5. The CDR3 is 13 amino acids. CDR3 amino acids: CASSLQGPTEAFF. CDR3 in DNA: TGTGCCAGCAGCCTACAGGGGCCCACTGAAGCTTTCTTT.

This clonotype was detected many times. The rearrangement uses TRBV3-1 and TRBJ2-2; D is possibly TRBD2 (5 bases). Germline V gene data show CDR1 as LGHDT and CDR2 as YNNKEL (reference sequence). The V end was cut by 4 bases, the J end by 6 bases, with 15 bases between. The CDR3 covers 15 residues. CDR3 sequence: CASSPGPEDPGELFF. The DNA for the CDR3 is TGTGCCAGCAGCCCCGGACCGGAGGATCCCGGGGAGCTGTTTTTT.

This clonotype has just one count. The chain is built from TRBV7-3 and TRBJ2-2, with D perhaps TRBD1 (5 bases). Germline loops: CDR1 SGHTA, CDR2 FQGTGA. The germline V and J ends were trimmed by 5 bases and 16 bases, with 26 bases remaining between them. This CDR3 has 15 amino acids. CDR3 amino acids: CASSPWGRHNGYTFF. The CDR3 nucleotides are TGTGCCAGCAGCCCTTGGGGCAGACACAATGGCTACACGTTTTTT. Complete variable domain (other parts from reference TRBV7-3 and TRBJ2-2): GAGVSQTPSNKVTEKGKYVELRCDPISGHTALYWYRQSLGQGPEFLIYFQGTGAADDSGLPNDRFFAVRPEGSVSTLKIQRTERGDSAVYLCASSPWGRHNGYTFFGEGSRLTVL.

This chain joins TRBV11-2 and TRBJ2-5, with D possibly being TRBD2 (6 bases). The germline CDR1 and CDR2 sequences are SGHAT and FQNNGV. This CDR3 comprises 16 residues. V was shortened by 5 bases and J by 4 bases, with 20 bases between the two germline ends. The CDR3 sequence: CASSRGTSSARETQYF. The CDR3 region has the DNA TGTGCCAGCAGCCGGGGGACTTCAAGTGCGAGAGAGACCCAGTACTTC.

This clonotype was detected only once. Here the CDR3 DNA reads TGTGCCAGCAGCTTAGTGGGGGCAGGGGTAGTTACCCAGTACTTC. Translated, it gives CASSLVGAGVVTQYF. V is TRBV5-4 and J is TRBJ2-5; tentative D call: TRBD1 (6 bases). Germline V gene sequence: CDR1 SGHNT, CDR2 YYREEE (reference sequence). Trimming removed 2 bases from V and 8 bases from J, with 19 bases in between. This CDR3 spans 15 amino acids.

The chain has TRBV7-6 and TRBJ2-5; weak D call: TRBD2 (6 bases). The ends were cut back, 1 base at V and 4 bases at J, with 25 bases in the middle. Germline V lookup: CDR1 SGHVS, CDR2 FNYEAQ. The length of the CDR3 is 19 residues. The CDR3 is CASSLGLRTGELFGETQYF. The DNA for the CDR3 is TGTGCCAGCAGCTTAGGTCTGCGGACGGGGGAGCTGTTTGGAGAGACCCAGTACTTC.